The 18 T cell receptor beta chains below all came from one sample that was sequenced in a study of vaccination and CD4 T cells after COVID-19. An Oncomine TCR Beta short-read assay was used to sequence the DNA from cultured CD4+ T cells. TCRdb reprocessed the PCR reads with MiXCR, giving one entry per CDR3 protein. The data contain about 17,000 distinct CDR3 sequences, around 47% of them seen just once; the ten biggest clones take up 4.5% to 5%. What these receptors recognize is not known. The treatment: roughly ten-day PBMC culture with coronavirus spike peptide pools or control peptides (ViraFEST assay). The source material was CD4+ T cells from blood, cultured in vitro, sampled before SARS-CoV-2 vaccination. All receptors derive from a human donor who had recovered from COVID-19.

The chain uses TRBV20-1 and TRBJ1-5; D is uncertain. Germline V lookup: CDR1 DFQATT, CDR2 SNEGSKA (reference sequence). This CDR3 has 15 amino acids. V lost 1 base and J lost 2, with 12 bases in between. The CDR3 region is CSARVSEGGNQPQHF. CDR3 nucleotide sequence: TGCAGTGCTAGAGTTTCCGAGGGTGGCAATCAGCCCCAGCATTTT.

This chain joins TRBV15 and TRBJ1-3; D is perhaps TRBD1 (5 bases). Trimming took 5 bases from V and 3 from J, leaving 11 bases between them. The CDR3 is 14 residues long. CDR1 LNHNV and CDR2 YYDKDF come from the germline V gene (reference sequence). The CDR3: CATSPGRIGNTIYF. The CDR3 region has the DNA TGTGCCACCAGCCCGGGACGGATTGGAAACACCATATATTTT.

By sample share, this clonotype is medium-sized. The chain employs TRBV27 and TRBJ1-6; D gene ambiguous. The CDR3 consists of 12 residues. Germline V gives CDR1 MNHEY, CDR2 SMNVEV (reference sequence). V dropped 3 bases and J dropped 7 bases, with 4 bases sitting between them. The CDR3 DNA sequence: TGTGCCAGCAGTTTGAGAAATTCACCCCTCCACTTT. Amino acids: CASSLRNSPLHF.

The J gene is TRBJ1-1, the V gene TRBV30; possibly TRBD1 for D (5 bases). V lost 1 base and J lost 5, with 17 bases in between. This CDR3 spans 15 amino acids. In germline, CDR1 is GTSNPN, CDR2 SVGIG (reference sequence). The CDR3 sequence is CAWSGVGAPATEAFF. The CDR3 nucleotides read TGTGCCTGGAGTGGGGTAGGGGCCCCTGCTACTGAAGCTTTCTTT.

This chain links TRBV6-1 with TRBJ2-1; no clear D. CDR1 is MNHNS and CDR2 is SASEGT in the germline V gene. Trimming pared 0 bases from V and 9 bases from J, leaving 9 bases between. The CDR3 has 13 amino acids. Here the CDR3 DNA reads TGTGCCAGCAGTGAAGCTCACTCCATTGAGCAGTTCTTC. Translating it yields CASSEAHSIEQFF.

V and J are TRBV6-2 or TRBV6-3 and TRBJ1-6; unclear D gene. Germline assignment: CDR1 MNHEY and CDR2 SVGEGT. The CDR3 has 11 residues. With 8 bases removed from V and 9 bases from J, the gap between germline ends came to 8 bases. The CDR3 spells CASGEISPLHF. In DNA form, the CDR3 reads TGTGCCAGCGGGGAGATTTCACCCCTCCACTTT.

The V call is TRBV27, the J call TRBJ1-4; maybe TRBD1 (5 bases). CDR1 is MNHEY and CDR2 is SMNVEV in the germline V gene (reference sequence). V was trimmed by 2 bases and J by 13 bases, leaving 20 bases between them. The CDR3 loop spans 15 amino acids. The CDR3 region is CASSLVAGKRLTLFF. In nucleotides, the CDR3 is TGTGCCAGCAGTTTAGTGGCAGGGAAAAGGTTAACACTGTTTTTT.

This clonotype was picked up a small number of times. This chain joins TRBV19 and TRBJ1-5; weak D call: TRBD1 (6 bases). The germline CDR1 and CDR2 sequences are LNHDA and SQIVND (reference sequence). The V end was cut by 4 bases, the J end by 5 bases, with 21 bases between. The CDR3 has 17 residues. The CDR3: CASSTRVGTPTDQPQHF. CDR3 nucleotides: TGTGCCAGTAGTACCCGCGTGGGGACACCGACGGATCAGCCCCAGCATTTT.

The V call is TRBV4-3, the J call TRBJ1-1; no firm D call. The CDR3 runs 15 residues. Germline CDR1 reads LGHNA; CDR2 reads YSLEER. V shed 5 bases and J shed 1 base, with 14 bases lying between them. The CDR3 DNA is TGCGCCAGCAGCTTACGAGGGAGTGAGAACACTGAAGCTTTCTTT. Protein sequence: CASSLRGSENTEAFF.

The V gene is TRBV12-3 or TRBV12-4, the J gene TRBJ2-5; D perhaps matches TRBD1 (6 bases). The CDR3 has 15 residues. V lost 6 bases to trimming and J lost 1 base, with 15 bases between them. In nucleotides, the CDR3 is TGTGCCAGCAGCCCACACCCCAGGGGCCAAGAGACCCAGTACTTC. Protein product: CASSPHPRGQETQYF.

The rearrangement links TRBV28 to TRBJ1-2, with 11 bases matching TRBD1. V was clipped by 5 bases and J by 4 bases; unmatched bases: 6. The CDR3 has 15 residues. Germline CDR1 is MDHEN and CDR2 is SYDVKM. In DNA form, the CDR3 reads TGTGCCAGCAGTAGGCGGGACAGGGGGGCCTATGGCTACACCTTC. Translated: CASSRRDRGAYGYTF.

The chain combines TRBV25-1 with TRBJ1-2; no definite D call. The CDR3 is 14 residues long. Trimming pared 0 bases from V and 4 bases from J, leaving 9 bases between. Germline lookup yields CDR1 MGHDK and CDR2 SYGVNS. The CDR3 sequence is CASSEYKGSYGYTF. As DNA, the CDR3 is TGTGCCAGCAGTGAATATAAGGGTTCCTATGGCTACACCTTC.

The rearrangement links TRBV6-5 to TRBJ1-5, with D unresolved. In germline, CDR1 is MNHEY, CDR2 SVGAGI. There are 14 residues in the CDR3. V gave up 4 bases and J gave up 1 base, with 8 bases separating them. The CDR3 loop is CASSSGKSNQPQHF. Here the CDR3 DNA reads TGTGCCAGCAGTTCGGGCAAGAGCAATCAGCCCCAGCATTTT.

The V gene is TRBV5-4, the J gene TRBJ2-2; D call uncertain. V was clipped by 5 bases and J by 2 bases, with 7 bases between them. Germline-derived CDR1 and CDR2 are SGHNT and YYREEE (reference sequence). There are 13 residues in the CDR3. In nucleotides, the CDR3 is TGTGCCAGCAGTTGGAGCAACACCGGGGAGCTGTTTTTT. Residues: CASSWSNTGELFF.

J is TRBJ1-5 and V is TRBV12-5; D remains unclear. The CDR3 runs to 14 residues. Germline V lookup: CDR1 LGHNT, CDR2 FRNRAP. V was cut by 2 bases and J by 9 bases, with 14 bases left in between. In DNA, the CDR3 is TGTGCTAGTGGTTTGAGGGCAGGTGAAGGGCCCCAGCATTTT. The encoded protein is CASGLRAGEGPQHF.

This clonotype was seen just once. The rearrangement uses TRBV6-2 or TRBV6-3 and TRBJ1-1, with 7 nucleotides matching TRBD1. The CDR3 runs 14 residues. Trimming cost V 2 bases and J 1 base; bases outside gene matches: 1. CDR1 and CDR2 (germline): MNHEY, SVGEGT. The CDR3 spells CASSYAGGNTEAFF. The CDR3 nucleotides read TGTGCCAGCAGTTACGCAGGGGGGAACACTGAAGCTTTCTTT.

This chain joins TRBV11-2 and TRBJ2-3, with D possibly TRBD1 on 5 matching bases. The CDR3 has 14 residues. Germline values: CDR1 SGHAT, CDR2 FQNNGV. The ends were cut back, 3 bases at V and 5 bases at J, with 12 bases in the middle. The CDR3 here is CASSLEQGIDTQYF. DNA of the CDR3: TGTGCCAGCAGCTTGGAGCAGGGTATAGATACGCAGTATTTT.

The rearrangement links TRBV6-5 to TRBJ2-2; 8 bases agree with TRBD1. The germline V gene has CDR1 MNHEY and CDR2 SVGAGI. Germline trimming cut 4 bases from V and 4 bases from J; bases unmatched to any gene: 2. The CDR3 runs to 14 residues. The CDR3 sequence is CASSWTGFTGELFF. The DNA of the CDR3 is TGTGCCAGCAGTTGGACAGGGTTCACCGGGGAGCTGTTTTTT.